This paragraph covers one T cell receptor (beta chain) sequence. Its specificity is unknown. These data are taken from a study of shared clonotypes between healthy human individuals. General study findings and limits: Few donors limited the genetic and exposure-history diversity represented.

For each subset, genomic DNA was distributed in equal portions over several immunoSEQ plates. Data came from immunoSEQ multiplex PCR; TCRdb stores just in-frame clones and leaves some out. This table has over 400,000 clones, roughly 80% appearing once. None of the donors, who were healthy HIV-negative adults, had recently had acute infections or vaccinations. Every one of the donors was a Caucasian adult that lived in Nashville, Tennessee. Germline V gene lookup returns CDR1 SGHAT and CDR2 FQNNGV. The CDR3 is 16 amino acids. V was clipped by 6 bases and J by 2 bases, with 20 bases between them. The TCR originated in a woman in her thirties or forties in good health. Some clones in this sample may be carry-over from other donors' samples. The rearrangement links TRBV11-2 to TRBJ2-7, with D perhaps TRBD1 (6 bases). Sequencing was performed on PBMCs. CDR3 residues: CASRTLRDTLPYEQYF. The CDR3 bases are TGTGCCAGCAGAACCTTAAGGGACACCCTCCCCTACGAGCAGTACTTC.